A single sample gave rise to the 15 T cell receptor beta chains below, sequenced in a study of T-cell reconstitution after alpha-beta-depleted transplantation in children. Unique molecular identifiers were used in preparing the TCRbeta library. TCRdb analysed the PCR reads with MiXCR anew, one entry per CDR3 protein. The sample records about 980,000 distinct CDR3 sequences, 25% to 35% being singletons. The starting material was PBMCs, mostly from graft donor cells, obtained 360 days after TCRalphabeta/CD19-depleted stem cell transplant. Receptors originate from a boy younger than two who had a stem cell transplant for SCID, so the T cells may come from the graft donor.

The CDR3 sequence is CAISVTGNNSPLHF. The DNA of the CDR3 is TGTGCCATCAGTGTGACAGGGAATAATTCACCCCTCCACTTT. The V and J genes are TRBV10-3 and TRBJ1-6, with TRBD1 matching over 7 bases. The CDR3 runs 14 residues. V trimming: 4 bases; J trimming: 5 bases; junction bases outside the gene matches: 2. The germline V gene has CDR1 ENHRY and CDR2 SYGVKD.

There are a few counts of this clonotype. This chain joins TRBV5-1 and TRBJ2-1, with TRBD2 matching over 13 bases. V shed 2 bases and J 4 bases; nucleotides not matched to a gene: 6. This CDR3 region has 17 residues. Germline V gives CDR1 SGHRS, CDR2 YFSETQ. CDR3 nucleotides: TGCGCCAGCAGCTTAACTAGCGGGGGGGCTTTATACAATGAGCAGTTCTTC. It yields the protein CASSLTSGGALYNEQFF. The variable domain in full, with the rest retrieved from reference TRBV5-1 and TRBJ2-1, is KAGVTQTPRYLIKTRGQQVTLSCSPISGHRSVSWYQQTPGQGLQFLFEYFSETQRNKGNFPGRFSGRQFSNSRSEMNVSTLELGDSALYLCASSLTSGGALYNEQFFGPGTRLTVL.

This clonotype has only a few counts. The V gene is TRBV6-1, the J gene TRBJ1-5; weak D call: TRBD1 (5 bases). V lost 9 bases, J lost 1 base, and 13 bases lay in between. Germline-derived CDR1 and CDR2 are MNHNS and SASEGT. CDR3 length equals 14 residues. The CDR3 coding sequence is TGTGCCAGTTCGGGGGGTAGAAGCAATCAGCCCCAGCATTTT. Its protein is CASSGGRSNQPQHF.

This clonotype was counted between two and nine times. The CDR3 DNA reads TGCAGTGCTAGTTACGCGGCTAGCGGGGGGTCACTCACAGATACGCAGTATTTT. Protein product: CSASYAASGGSLTDTQYF. The rearrangement links TRBV20-1 to TRBJ2-3; 11 bases align to TRBD2. The CDR3 runs 18 residues. Per germline, CDR1 DFQATT and CDR2 SNEGSKA (reference sequence). Germline trimming cut 3 bases from V and 2 bases from J; bases unmatched to any gene: 13.

This chain connects TRBV12-3 or TRBV12-4 to TRBJ2-2, with D possibly TRBD2 on 6 matching bases. With 6 bases removed from V and 7 bases from J, the gap between germline ends came to 21 bases. The CDR3 spans 16 residues. The CDR3 reads CASSHLATLGVGELFF. As DNA, the CDR3 is TGTGCCAGCAGCCACCTAGCGACCCTGGGGGTCGGGGAGCTGTTTTTT.

This chain joins TRBV30 and TRBJ2-7; D is possibly TRBD2 (6 bases). The CDR3 totals 16 residues. CDR1 is GTSNPN and CDR2 is SVGIG in the germline V gene (reference sequence). Deletions cut 2 bases from V and 3 bases from J, with 20 bases between. CDR3 residues: CAWSLRSWPGDYEQYF. DNA for the CDR3: TGTGCCTGGAGTCTCCGTTCGTGGCCGGGGGACTACGAGCAGTACTTC. The whole variable domain, remainder taken from reference TRBV30 and TRBJ2-7, is SQTIHQWPATLVQPVGSPLSLECTVEGTSNPNLYWYRQAAGRGLQLLFYSVGIGQISSEVPQNLSASRPQDRQFILSSKKLLLSDSGFYLCAWSLRSWPGDYEQYFGPGTRLTVT.

This clonotype has only a few counts. The gene calls are TRBV12-3 or TRBV12-4 and TRBJ1-4, with D perhaps TRBD1 (6 bases). Trimming cost V 4 bases and J 4 bases, with 13 bases left between them. The CDR3 consists of 15 residues. The CDR3 bases are TGTGCCAGCAGTTCGGCAGGGGCCGGTAATGAAAAACTGTTTTTT. Amino acid sequence: CASSSAGAGNEKLFF.

This clonotype was seen only a few times. V is TRBV7-9 and J is TRBJ1-1, with 7 bases fitting TRBD1. The CDR3 extends over 15 amino acids. CDR1 and CDR2 from the germline V gene are SEHNR and FQNEAQ (reference sequence). Trimming cost V 5 bases and J 0 bases; bases outside gene matches: 6. CDR3 bases: TGTGCCAGCAGCCTCGGGACAGCCGTGAACACTGAAGCTTTCTTT. Its protein product is CASSLGTAVNTEAFF.

This clonotype was counted between two and nine times. CDR3 nucleotides: TGTGCCAGCAGTTACAGCCCGGGGGTCTCCTACAATGAGCAGTTCTTC. Translation gives CASSYSPGVSYNEQFF. The chain carries TRBV6-5 and TRBJ2-1, with TRBD2 as a possible D gene (6 bases). The V and J ends lost 2 bases and 0 bases respectively, with 11 bases between them. The CDR3 consists of 16 residues. CDR1 MNHEY and CDR2 SVGAGI come from the germline V gene.

This clonotype was detected a few times. This chain uses TRBV20-1 with TRBJ2-7; D not resolved. The CDR3 contains 12 residues. Trimming shortened V by 2 bases and J by 4 bases, and 9 bases separated the two germline ends. Germline CDR1 DFQATT, CDR2 SNEGSKA (reference sequence). CDR3 DNA: TGCAGTGCTAGATATCCACCTTACGAGCAGTACTTC. It specifies CSARYPPYEQYF.

This clonotype was seen a handful of times. A junction end diverges from the germline sequence, so it may reflect a read error. This chain uses TRBV5-1 with TRBJ2-5, with TRBD2 matching 8 bases. The CDR3 has 17 amino acids. CDR1 and CDR2 (germline): SGHRS, YFSETQ. The chain's CDR3 is CASSLVSSGRSKETQYF. In DNA, the CDR3 is TGCGCCAGCAGTTTGGTATCTAGCGGGCGCAGCAAAGAGACCCAGTACTTC.

This clonotype was picked up a small number of times. The chain combines TRBV6-5 with TRBJ2-7; D call uncertain. Trimming shortened V by 0 bases and J by 3 bases, and 9 bases separated the two germline ends. The CDR3 runs to 14 residues. Germline CDR1 and CDR2: MNHEY and SVGAGI. CDR3 region: CASSYSSANYEQYF. The CDR3 coding sequence is TGTGCCAGCAGTTACTCGTCAGCTAACTACGAGCAGTACTTC.

V gene TRBV12-3 or TRBV12-4 combines with J gene TRBJ2-3; the D call may be TRBD1 or TRBD2 (5 bases each). The CDR3 spans 14 residues. Trimming took off 3 bases at V and 5 bases at J, with 12 bases between the two ends. In DNA form, the CDR3 reads TGTGCCAGCAGTTTCTCCGGGGCGAAAGATACGCAGTATTTT. Its translation is CASSFSGAKDTQYF.

The chain combines TRBV18 with TRBJ2-1; D is undetermined. This CDR3 is built from 14 residues. The V end was cut by 1 base, the J end by 0 bases, with 4 bases between. Germline V lookup: CDR1 KGHSH, CDR2 LQKENI. CDR3 protein: CASSPQRSYNEQFF. The CDR3 bases are TGTGCCAGCTCACCACAGCGCTCCTACAATGAGCAGTTCTTC.

A few counts support this clonotype. This chain links TRBV20-1 with TRBJ1-5, with D uncertain. The CDR3 is 15 residues long. Germline V gives CDR1 DFQATT, CDR2 SNEGSKA (reference sequence). V was pared by 6 bases and J by 0 bases, with 15 bases between. The CDR3 here is CSAGVFFNSNQPQHF. The CDR3 nucleotides are TGCAGTGCCGGGGTTTTCTTTAATAGCAATCAGCCCCAGCATTTT.